What follows are 11 T cell receptor beta chains derived from one specimen sequenced in a study of T cells in Graves' hyperthyroidism and ophthalmopathy (dated by TCRdb to about 2019). Preparation of the library involved multiplex PCR. Instrument used: Illumina HiSeq 2000. The TCR beta CDR3 regions were amplified from the RNA transcripts. The first round of RT-PCR for the TCR CDR3 was performed with the HTBI primer set and the Qiagen OneStep RT-PCR kit. TCRdb cleaned the public reads at Q25 with fastp, built clones with MiXCR and kept in-frame beta chains. Every CDR3 protein is listed once, alongside the most common genes and DNA of its rows. A total of approximately 300,000 distinct CDR3 sequences appear in this sample, 17% of them only once. Of the sample, over 50% falls within the top ten clones. What was sequenced was blood. These receptors originate from a woman aged 55 to 70 with Graves' ophthalmopathy.

This clonotype was observed many times. This sequence joins TRBV20-1 and TRBJ2-7, with D perhaps given as TRBD1 or TRBD2 (5 bases each). V dropped 3 bases and J dropped 6 bases, with 18 bases sitting between them. Per the germline V gene, CDR1 is DFQATT and CDR2 is SNEGSKA (reference sequence). The CDR3 length is 14 residues. CDR3: CSASSGRHLAEQYF. CDR3 coding DNA: TGCAGTGCTAGCTCGGGGCGCCACCTAGCCGAGCAGTACTTC.

The chain recombines TRBV6-1 with TRBJ2-7, with D possibly TRBD2 on 6 matching bases. Trimming removed 7 bases at V and 7 bases at J, with 23 bases between. The germline CDR1 and CDR2 sequences are MNHNS and SASEGT. This CDR3 region has 15 residues. The CDR3 loop reads CASIPRGTGEWEQYF. In nucleotides, the CDR3 is TGTGCCAGCATCCCCCGAGGAACGGGAGAGTGGGAGCAGTACTTC.

A word on this clonotype: Germline is not matched at one junction end, which may reflect a read error. The CDR3 region is CASRDSGGAEEGTDTRYF. The CDR3 nucleotides are TGTGCCAGCAGAGATAGCGGGGGGGCCGAGGAGGGCACAGATACGCGGTATTTT. The rearrangement links TRBV6-1 to TRBJ2-3; 11 bases map to TRBD2. This CDR3 has 18 residues. Germline V gives CDR1 MNHNS, CDR2 SASEGT.

This clonotype was found a few times. The chain links TRBV19 to TRBJ2-1, with D possibly being TRBD2 (6 bases). Looked up from germline, CDR1 is LNHDA and CDR2 is SQIVND (reference sequence). V dropped 4 bases and J dropped 5 bases, with 12 bases sitting between them. This CDR3 region has 14 residues. CDR3 DNA sequence: TGTGCCAGTAGTAAATATAGCGGCCACAATGAGCAGTTCTTC. Protein: CASSKYSGHNEQFF.

The rearrangement uses TRBV24-1 and TRBJ2-3; D unresolved. The CDR3 is 15 amino acids. Germline V lookup: CDR1 KGHDR, CDR2 SFDVKD. V lost 3 bases and J lost 0, with 9 bases in between. Here the CDR3 reads CATSDASASTDTQYF. The CDR3 DNA sequence: TGTGCCACCAGTGATGCGTCTGCTAGCACAGATACGCAGTATTTT.

In its sample, this clonotype was seen many times. This chain uses TRBV27 with TRBJ2-3; 7 bases are a match to TRBD1. The CDR3 is 16 amino acids. The germline V gene encodes CDR1 MNHEY and CDR2 SMNVEV (reference sequence). V dropped 4 bases and J dropped 1; count of bases not matched to a gene: 8. The CDR3, as DNA: TGTGCCAGCAGTTCTTACAGGGGTGGAGGCACAGATACGCAGTATTTT. It codes for CASSSYRGGGTDTQYF.

The table lists this clonotype with a few counts. This chain joins TRBV3-1 and TRBJ1-3; 8 bases are shared with TRBD1. V shed 1 base and J 4 bases; nucleotides not matched to a gene: 3. This CDR3 region has 15 residues. CDR1 LGHDT and CDR2 YNNKEL come from the germline V gene (reference sequence). CDR3 DNA: TGTGCCAGCAGCCAAGCGTGGGACAGGGGAAACACCATATATTTT. Amino acid sequence: CASSQAWDRGNTIYF.

In its sample, this clonotype was seen many times. This chain joins TRBV20-1 and TRBJ2-5; tentatively, D is TRBD1 (5 bases). Germline CDR1 is DFQATT and CDR2 is SNEGSKA (reference sequence). This CDR3 spans 13 amino acids. The V gene lost 5 bases and the J gene lost 5 bases, with 15 bases spanning the gap. CDR3: CSAPGAGLETQYF. CDR3 DNA: TGCAGTGCTCCTGGGGCAGGGCTGGAGACCCAGTACTTC.

The V and J genes are TRBV4-1 and TRBJ2-7, with D tentatively TRBD2 (6 bases). V dropped 1 base and J dropped 4 bases, with 14 bases sitting between them. The germline V gene encodes CDR1 MGHRA and CDR2 YSYEKL. This CDR3 region has 15 residues. The DNA for the CDR3 is TGCGCCAGCAGCCAAGCAGTCGGGGGAGGATACGAGCAGTACTTC. Amino acids: CASSQAVGGGYEQYF.

The chain joins TRBV19 to TRBJ1-5, with TRBD1 as a possible D gene (6 bases). Germline-derived CDR1 and CDR2 are LNHDA and SQIVND (reference sequence). This CDR3 has 14 amino acids. V lost 4 bases and J lost 8, with 15 bases in between. The CDR3 nucleotides are TGTGCCAGTAGTACCGCCGGGACACCGAAGCCCCAGCATTTT. This gives the protein CASSTAGTPKPQHF.

The V gene is TRBV7-6, the J gene TRBJ2-1, with D perhaps TRBD2 (6 bases). The CDR3 covers 13 residues. CDR1 and CDR2 from the germline V gene are SGHVS and FNYEAQ. V lost 1 base to trimming and J lost 12 bases, with 13 bases between them. The DNA for the CDR3 is TGTGCCAGCAGCTTAGGGCCGGGAGCATGGCAGTTCTTC. Protein sequence: CASSLGPGAWQFF.